A single sample is the source of the 8 T cell receptor beta chains below, sequenced in a study of identical twins. MiXCR, applied by TCRdb to the 5' RACE reads, yields one record per CDR3 protein. The table shows 450,000 or so distinct CDR3 sequences, with about 18% occurring only once. Source material: naive T cells sorted from blood. The receptor set was obtained from a man aged 45-65 years in good health.

This clonotype has just a few counts. The chain is built from TRBV6-1 and TRBJ2-3; D not resolved. The germline gives CDR1 MNHNS, CDR2 SASEGT. The CDR3 spans 15 residues. V gave up 6 bases and J gave up 1 base, with 14 bases separating them. This CDR3 is CASSPQAWGTDTQYF. The CDR3 DNA is TGTGCCAGCAGCCCCCAAGCGTGGGGCACAGATACGCAGTATTTT.

This chain uses TRBV5-1 with TRBJ2-7; D tentatively fits TRBD1 or TRBD2 (5 bases each). The CDR3 is 13 amino acids. Trimming took off 3 bases at V and 5 bases at J, with 12 bases between the two ends. The V gene's germline CDR1 is SGHRS and CDR2 YFSETQ. CDR3 in amino acids: CASSSLGEHEQYF. The CDR3 DNA reads as TGCGCCAGCAGCTCCCTAGGGGAGCACGAGCAGTACTTC.

The chain's CDR3 is CASSLFVGGTQETQYF. The CDR3, as DNA: TGCGCCAGCAGCTTGTTTGTGGGGGGAACCCAAGAGACCCAGTACTTC. The chain couples TRBV5-1 to TRBJ2-5; TRBD2 is a possible D gene (6 bases). Germline V gene data show CDR1 as SGHRS and CDR2 as YFSETQ. Trimming cost V 1 base and J 1 base, with 14 bases left between them. This CDR3 contains 16 residues.

This clonotype was seen only a few times. This chain connects TRBV10-3 to TRBJ2-7; the D is unclear. CDR3 length: 15 residues. CDR1 is ENHRY, CDR2 SYGVKD, per germline. With 1 base removed from V and 1 base from J, the gap between germline ends came to 11 bases. The CDR3 DNA follows: TGTGCCATCAGTGAGTTCGGCACGAAATCCTACGAGCAGTACTTC. Translation gives CAISEFGTKSYEQYF.

This clonotype has just a few counts. Written as DNA, the CDR3 is TGTGCCAGCAGTTTCCGCTATCTCTCTTACACAGATACGCAGTATTTT. This translates into CASSFRYLSYTDTQYF. V usage is TRBV6-5 and J usage is TRBJ2-3; D call uncertain. CDR1 is MNHEY and CDR2 is SVGAGI in the germline V gene. CDR3 length equals 16 residues. Trimming removed 4 bases at V and 2 bases at J, with 16 bases between.

This clonotype has only a few counts. The rearrangement uses TRBV19 and TRBJ1-1; tentative D call: TRBD1 (6 bases). V gave up 10 bases and J gave up 5 bases, with 20 bases separating them. Germline CDR1 reads LNHDA; CDR2 reads SQIVND (reference sequence). CDR3 length: 14 amino acids. The CDR3, as DNA: TGTGCCACCACCCCTGGCAGGGGAAAGACTGAAGCTTTCTTT. As protein: CATTPGRGKTEAFF.

This clonotype has ten or more counts. This chain joins TRBV29-1 and TRBJ1-1, with D unresolved. This CDR3 region has 12 residues. V dropped 3 bases and J dropped 1 base, with 6 bases sitting between them. Germline CDR1 reads SQVTM; CDR2 reads ANQGSEA. Here the CDR3 DNA reads TGCAGCGTTGATGAGAAGAACACTGAAGCTTTCTTT. Protein: CSVDEKNTEAFF.

The chain joins TRBV10-3 to TRBJ1-2, with D possibly TRBD1 on 6 matching bases. The CDR3 is 16 amino acids. Germline V CDR1 and CDR2: ENHRY, SYGVKD. Between the trimmed V and J ends, which lost 0 bases and 0 bases, there was a span of 11 bases. Here the CDR3 reads CAISESVWTANYGYTF. The CDR3, as DNA: TGTGCCATCAGTGAGTCGGTGTGGACAGCTAACTATGGCTACACCTTC.